These T cell receptor beta chains were read from a single sample in a study of PD-1 blockade in classical Hodgkin lymphoma. Measured with immunoSEQ multiplex PCR; TCRdb has only the in-frame clones, and not every one. The table shows 35,000 to 50,000 clones, with around three fifths occurring only once. Sequences were derived from peripheral blood mononuclear cells (PBMCs), sampled before the fourth cycle of nivolumab. The source of these receptors is a human donor with classical Hodgkin lymphoma. Both conserved end residues are part of each CDR3. The D gene is left open where the match is weak. Clone size is not always given. Where it is, it says once, few, many or a class for expanded clones.

TRBV5-6,TRBJ2-1,NA,NA,CASSLWADEQFF,TGTGCCAGCAGCTTGTGGGCGGATGAGCAGTTCTTC
TRBV6-6,TRBJ2-2,NA,NA,CASSPRVSARKLFF,TGTGCCAGCAGTCCTCGGGTTTCTGCACGGAAGCTGTTTTTT
TRBV10-3,TRBJ2-3,NA,NA,CAISVMAGGTDTQYF,TGTGCCATCAGTGTTATGGCCGGGGGCACAGATACGCAGTATTTT
TRBV5-4,TRBJ1-5,TRBD1,NA,CARSTDRGHQPQHF,TGTGCCAGAAGCACTGACAGGGGGCATCAGCCCCAGCATTTT
TRBV5-6,TRBJ2-7,TRBD1,NA,CASSFYDRASYEQYF,TGTGCCAGCAGTTTCTACGACAGGGCCTCCTACGAGCAGTACTTC
TRBV10-2,TRBJ2-1,NA,once,CASSEGAGGLYNEQFF,TGCGCCAGCAGTGAGGGGGCAGGGGGACTCTACAATGAGCAGTTCTTC
TRBV9,TRBJ1-3,NA,NA,CASSVADAGVKNTIYF,TGTGCCAGCAGCGTAGCGGACGCAGGGGTGAAAAACACCATATATTTT
TRBV30,TRBJ2-7,TRBD2,NA,CAWSGRLAGEVF,TGTGCCTGGAGCGGTCGACTAGCGGGCGAAGTCTTC
TRBV2,TRBJ1-5,TRBD1,NA,CASSGGGTGVNQPQHF,TGTGCCAGCAGTGGTGGGGGGACAGGGGTTAATCAGCCCCAGCATTTT
TRBV7-2,TRBJ1-2,NA,NA,CASSLAGLKRYGYTF,TGTGCCAGCAGCTTAGCGGGGCTTAAGCGCTATGGCTACACCTTC
TRBV7-9,TRBJ2-7,TRBD1,NA,CASSEKMTGVGPEQYF,TGTGCCAGCAGCGAAAAGATGACAGGGGTAGGTCCGGAGCAGTACTTC
TRBV6-6,TRBJ2-5,TRBD1,few,CASSWTGPGETQYF,TGTGCCAGCAGTTGGACAGGGCCGGGAGAGACCCAGTACTTC
TRBV28,TRBJ1-1,NA,few,CASSRPIMNTEAFF,TGTGCCAGCAGCCGTCCTATTATGAACACTGAAGCTTTCTTT
TRBV7-2,TRBJ2-7,NA,NA,CASSFDSTYEQYF,TGTGCCAGCAGCTTCGACAGTACCTACGAGCAGTACTTC
TRBV27,TRBJ2-4,TRBD1,few,CASSPDRGNIQYF,TGTGCCAGCAGTCCCGACAGGGGGAACATTCAGTACTTC
TRBV9,TRBJ1-2,NA,NA,CASSEIQVPNYGYTF,TGTGCCAGCAGTGAAATACAGGTGCCTAACTATGGCTACACCTTC
TRBV4-3,TRBJ2-1,NA,NA,CASSQFGEESYNEQFF,TGCGCCAGCAGCCAATTTGGGGAAGAGTCCTACAATGAGCAGTTCTTC
TRBV7-8,TRBJ2-5,NA,NA,CASSPDLQETQYF,TGTGCCAGCAGCCCGGACCTTCAAGAGACCCAGTACTTC
TRBV19,TRBJ1-5,NA,NA,CASSVWTDSNQPQHF,TGTGCCAGTAGTGTCTGGACCGATAGCAATCAGCCCCAGCATTTT
TRBV7-9,TRBJ2-7,TRBD2,once,CASRIGGTGTRPYEQYF,TGTGCCAGCAGGATAGGAGGCACCGGGACTAGGCCCTACGAGCAGTACTTC
TRBV30,TRBJ1-3,NA,NA,CACETDYSGYTIYF,TGTGCCTGCGAAACAGATTACTCTGGATACACCATATATTTT
TRBV5-8,TRBJ2-1,NA,NA,CASSWIPVAASYNEQFF,TGTGCCAGCAGCTGGATTCCGGTAGCGGCTTCCTACAATGAGCAGTTCTTC
TRBV7-9,TRBJ2-3,NA,once,CASSLVAGPDTQYF,TGTGCCAGCAGCTTAGTTGCGGGCCCAGATACGCAGTATTTT
TRBV28,TRBJ2-7,TRBD2,few,CASSPPPSGRKNEQYF,TGTGCCAGCAGTCCACCACCCAGCGGGAGGAAGAACGAGCAGTACTTC
TRBV5-4,TRBJ2-3,TRBD2,few,CASSSRGGANADTQYF,TGTGCCAGCAGCAGCCGCGGGGGGGCCAACGCAGATACGCAGTATTTT
TRBV6-6,TRBJ2-4,TRBD1,medium-sized,CASSQDRQYIQYF,TGTGCCAGCAGTCAGGACAGGCAGTACATTCAGTACTTC
TRBV6-5,TRBJ2-1,TRBD2,few,CASSSASGAYNEQFF,TGTGCCAGCAGCTCCGCTAGCGGAGCCTACAATGAGCAGTTCTTC
TRBV30,TRBJ2-6,NA,NA,CAWSQFSGANVLTF,TGTGCCTGGAGTCAGTTCTCTGGGGCCAACGTCCTGACTTTC
TRBV6-5,TRBJ1-5,NA,NA,CASRRTDSNQPQHF,TGTGCCAGCAGACGGACGGATAGCAATCAGCCCCAGCATTTT
TRBV19,TRBJ1-1,NA,once,CASSPLAVGAEAFF,TGTGCCAGTAGTCCACTCGCGGTGGGGGCTGAAGCTTTCTTT
TRBV29-1,TRBJ1-2,NA,NA,CSVEGNGRGYGYTF,TGCAGCGTTGAAGGTAACGGCAGGGGATATGGCTACACCTTC
TRBV28,TRBJ2-3,NA,NA,CASSLIWDSTDTQYF,TGTGCCAGCAGTTTAATTTGGGACAGCACAGATACGCAGTATTTT
TRBV29-1,TRBJ2-5,NA,NA,CSVQIGGGETQYF,TGCAGCGTTCAAATCGGGGGCGGGGAGACCCAGTACTTC
TRBV7-3,TRBJ2-1,NA,NA,CASSLQEGSYNEQFF,TGTGCCAGCAGCTTACAGGAAGGTTCCTACAATGAGCAGTTCTTC
TRBV28,TRBJ2-6,TRBD2,NA,CASSWTSGSSGANVLTF,TGTGCCAGCAGTTGGACTAGCGGGAGCTCTGGGGCCAACGTCCTGACTTTC
TRBV30,TRBJ2-3,NA,NA,CAWSVRGFIDTQYF,TGTGCCTGGAGTGTACGGGGGTTCATAGATACGCAGTATTTT
TRBV5-4,TRBJ1-1,NA,few,CASSLAGVRNTEAFF,TGTGCCAGCAGCCTGGCCGGCGTGCGCAACACTGAAGCTTTCTTT
TRBV7-6,TRBJ1-3,NA,NA,CASSRIGGRSGNTIYF,TGTGCCAGCAGCCGGATCGGAGGCCGCTCTGGAAACACCATATATTTT
TRBV28,TRBJ1-2,NA,NA,CASSAQVLYGYTF,TGTGCCAGCAGTGCACAGGTTCTCTATGGCTACACCTTC
TRBV5-1,TRBJ1-5,NA,NA,CASSADTNQPQHF,TGCGCCAGCAGCGCGGACACCAATCAGCCCCAGCATTTT
TRBV11-2,TRBJ1-2,NA,NA,CASSPGRALLYYGYTF,TGTGCCAGCAGCCCCGGCAGGGCGCTCCTGTACTATGGCTACACCTTC